The 5 T cell receptor beta chains listed next were all sequenced from one sample in a study of memory CD4+ T cells and cytomegalovirus serostatus (dated by TCRdb to between 2018 and 2021). Single viable CD3+CD4+CD8-CD45RO+ cells were sorted as memory CD4+ T cells on a FACSAria II. Library preparation employed the immunoSEQ multiplex PCR assay. TCRdb provides this immuneACCESS table in a form limited to in-frame rearrangements. Some clones are lacking; in checked studies, under half of them reflect an unresolved V gene, and why the rest are absent is not known. The table for this sample lists about 41,000 clones; roughly four fifths of them were counted only once. 5% to 7.5% of the sample is taken by the ten largest. The sequenced material came from memory CD4+ T cells from blood. The receptors stem from an adult in good health and CMV-seronegative.

The rearrangement uses TRBV11-3 and TRBJ1-1, with D possibly being TRBD1 (5 bases). Germline V gene data show CDR1 as SGHNT and CDR2 as YENEEA. CDR3 length equals 15 residues. Trimming removed 2 bases at V and 2 bases at J, with 12 bases between. CDR3 loop: CASSLRAGKNTEAFF. Here the CDR3 DNA reads TGTGCCAGCAGCTTACGGGCAGGGAAAAACACTGAAGCTTTCTTT.

This clone occurred a few times. This chain joins TRBV28 and TRBJ1-2; no firm D call. This CDR3 has 13 residues. The germline V gene has CDR1 MDHEN and CDR2 SYDVKM. Between the trimmed V and J ends, which lost 3 bases and 8 bases, there was a span of 13 bases. The CDR3 region has the DNA TGTGCCAGCAGTTTTGATCCAGGAAGCGGCTACACCTTC. It yields the protein CASSFDPGSGYTF.

The chain carries TRBV6-5 and TRBJ2-1, with TRBD2 identical over 7 bases. This CDR3 has 13 amino acids. In germline, CDR1 is MNHEY, CDR2 SVGAGI. Trimming removed 10 bases from V and 3 bases from J; junction bases left unmatched: 6. This CDR3 is CATKASGYNEQFF. Here the CDR3 DNA reads TGTGCCACCAAGGCTAGCGGCTACAATGAGCAGTTCTTC.

The chain joins TRBV28 to TRBJ2-5; 7 bases map to TRBD1. The CDR3 consists of 14 residues. Germline CDR1 reads MDHEN; CDR2 reads SYDVKM. V was pared by 7 bases and J by 1 base, with 6 bases of the junction left unmatched. Here the CDR3 reads CASTLGQIQETQYF. The CDR3 bases are TGTGCCAGCACCCTGGGACAGATCCAAGAGACCCAGTACTTC.

This clone appeared once. V is TRBV6-1 and J is TRBJ2-5, with 8 bases fitting TRBD2. V was clipped by 6 bases and J by 3 bases; unmatched bases: 9. CDR3 length: 15 amino acids. The germline V gene encodes CDR1 MNHNS and CDR2 SASEGT. CDR3 residues: CASSLGRGGEETQYF. CDR3 in DNA: TGTGCCAGCAGCCTCGGTCGGGGGGGGGAAGAGACCCAGTACTTC.